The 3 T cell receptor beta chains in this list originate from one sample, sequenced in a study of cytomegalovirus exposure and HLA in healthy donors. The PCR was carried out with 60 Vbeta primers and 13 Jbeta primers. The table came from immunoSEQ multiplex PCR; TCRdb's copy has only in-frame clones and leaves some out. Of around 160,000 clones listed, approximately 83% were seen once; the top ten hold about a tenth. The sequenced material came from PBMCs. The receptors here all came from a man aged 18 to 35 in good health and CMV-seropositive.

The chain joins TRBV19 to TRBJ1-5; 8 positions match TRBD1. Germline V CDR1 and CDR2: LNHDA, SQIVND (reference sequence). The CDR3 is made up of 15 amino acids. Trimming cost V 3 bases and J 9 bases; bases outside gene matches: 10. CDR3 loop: CASSMRDRLGGPQHF. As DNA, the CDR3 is TGTGCCAGTAGTATGAGGGACAGGTTGGGGGGGCCCCAGCATTTT.

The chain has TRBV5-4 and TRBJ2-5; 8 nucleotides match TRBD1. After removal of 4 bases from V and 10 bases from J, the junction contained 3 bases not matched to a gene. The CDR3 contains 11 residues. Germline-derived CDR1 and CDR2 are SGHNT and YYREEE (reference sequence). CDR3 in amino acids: CASSPGQDQYF. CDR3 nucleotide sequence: TGTGCCAGCAGCCCGGGACAGGACCAGTACTTC.

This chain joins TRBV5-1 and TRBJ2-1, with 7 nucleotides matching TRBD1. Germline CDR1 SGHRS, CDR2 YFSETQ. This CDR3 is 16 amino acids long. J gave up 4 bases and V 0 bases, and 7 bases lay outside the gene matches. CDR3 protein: CASSLALTGVYNEQFF. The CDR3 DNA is TGCGCCAGCAGCTTGGCCCTCACAGGGGTGTACAATGAGCAGTTCTTC. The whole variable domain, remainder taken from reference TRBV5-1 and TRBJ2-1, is KAGVTQTPRYLIKTRGQQVTLSCSPISGHRSVSWYQQTPGQGLQFLFEYFSETQRNKGNFPGRFSGRQFSNSRSEMNVSTLELGDSALYLCASSLALTGVYNEQFFGPGTRLTVL.